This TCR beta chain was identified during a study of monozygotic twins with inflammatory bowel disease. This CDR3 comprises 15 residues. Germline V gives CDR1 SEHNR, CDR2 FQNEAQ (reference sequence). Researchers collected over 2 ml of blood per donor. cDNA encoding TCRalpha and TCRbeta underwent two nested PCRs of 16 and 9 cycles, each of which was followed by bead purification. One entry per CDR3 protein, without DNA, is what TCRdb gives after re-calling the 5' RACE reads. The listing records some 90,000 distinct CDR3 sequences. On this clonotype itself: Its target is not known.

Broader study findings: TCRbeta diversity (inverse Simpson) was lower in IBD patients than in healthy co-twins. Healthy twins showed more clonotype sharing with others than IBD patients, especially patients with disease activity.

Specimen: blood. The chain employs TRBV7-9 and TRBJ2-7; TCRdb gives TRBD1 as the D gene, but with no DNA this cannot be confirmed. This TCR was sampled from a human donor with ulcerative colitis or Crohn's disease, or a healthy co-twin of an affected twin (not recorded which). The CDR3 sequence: CASSSGTGGPYEQYF. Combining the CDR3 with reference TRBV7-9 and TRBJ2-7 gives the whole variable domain DTGVSQNPRHKITKRGQNVTFRCDPISEHNRLYWYRQTLGQGPEFLTYFQNEAQLEKSRLLSDRFSAERPKGSFSTLEIQRTEQGDSAMYLCASSSGTGGPYEQYFGPGTRLTVT.